This TCR beta chain was captured in a study of molecular identifiers for immune sequencing clone quantification. Turning to the study itself: Sequencing covered four of five parts into which replicate RNA from about 20,000 or 100,000 naive CD8 cells was split. Broader study findings: Highly expanded clone sizes could be underestimated by identical TCR molecules that share a barcode.

The V gene lost 1 base and the J gene lost 0 bases, with 10 bases spanning the gap. Per the germline V gene, CDR1 is MGHRA and CDR2 is YSYEKL. The CDR3 is 16 residues long. Sorted inputs of roughly 17,000 to 1,100,000 cells, with 10%, 30% or 50% RNA, yielded naive CD8 libraries. TCRdb analysed the PCR reads with MiXCR anew, one entry per CDR3 protein. The sample shows about 640,000 distinct CDR3 sequences, approximately 20% of them seen only once. The table lists this clonotype with a few counts. Its antigen is unknown. This chain connects TRBV4-1 to TRBJ1-3; D remains ambiguous. This sequence was found in a human donor in good health. Some libraries in this study had Jurkat cell RNA spiked in. Sequenced input: naive CD8+ T cells from blood, with Jurkat cell RNA spiked in. Subset defined: FACS-sorted CD8+CD4-CCR7+CD45RA+ naive T cells. CDR3 loop: CASSQGMGGSGNTIYF. In DNA form, the CDR3 reads TGCGCCAGCAGCCAAGGGATGGGCGGCTCTGGAAACACCATATATTTT.